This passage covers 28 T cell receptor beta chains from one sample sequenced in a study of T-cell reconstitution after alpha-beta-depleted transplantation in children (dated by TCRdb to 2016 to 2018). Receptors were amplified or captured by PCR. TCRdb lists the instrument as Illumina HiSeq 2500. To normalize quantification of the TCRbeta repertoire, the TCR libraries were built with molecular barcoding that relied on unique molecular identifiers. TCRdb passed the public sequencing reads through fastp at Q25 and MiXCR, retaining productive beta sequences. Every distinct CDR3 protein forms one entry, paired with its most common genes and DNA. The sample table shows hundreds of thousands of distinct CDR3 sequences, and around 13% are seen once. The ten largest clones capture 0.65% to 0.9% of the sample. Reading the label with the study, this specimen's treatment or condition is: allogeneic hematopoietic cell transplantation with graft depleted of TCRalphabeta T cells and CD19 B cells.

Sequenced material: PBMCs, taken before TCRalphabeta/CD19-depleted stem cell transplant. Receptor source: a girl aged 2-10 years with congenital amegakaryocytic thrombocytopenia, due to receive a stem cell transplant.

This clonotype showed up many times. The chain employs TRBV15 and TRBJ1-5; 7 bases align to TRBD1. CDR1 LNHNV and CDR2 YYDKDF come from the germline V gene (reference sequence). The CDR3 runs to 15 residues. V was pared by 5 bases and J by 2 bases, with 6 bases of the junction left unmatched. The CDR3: CATSGRGGGNQPQHF. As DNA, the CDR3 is TGTGCCACCAGCGGCAGGGGGGGCGGCAATCAGCCCCAGCATTTT.

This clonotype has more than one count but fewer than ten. The CDR3 region is CASRSGTANSPLHF. In nucleotides, the CDR3 is TGCGCCAGCAGGAGCGGGACGGCAAATTCACCCCTCCACTTT. The rearrangement joins TRBV5-1 to TRBJ1-6; TRBD1 might be the D (5 bases). The CDR3 spans 14 residues. Germline CDR1 is SGHRS and CDR2 is YFSETQ. V dropped 5 bases and J dropped 7 bases, with 13 bases sitting between them.

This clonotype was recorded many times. The CDR3 is CASSLMISGGRETQYF. The DNA of the CDR3 is TGCGCCAGCAGCTTGATGATTAGCGGCGGGAGAGAGACCCAGTACTTC. The chain links TRBV5-1 to TRBJ2-5; 7 bases map to TRBD2. Per germline, CDR1 SGHRS and CDR2 YFSETQ. The V and J ends lost 1 base and 4 bases, in that order; junction bases with no gene match: 10. CDR3 length: 16 residues. Full variable domain (rest looked up from reference TRBV5-1 and TRBJ2-5): KAGVTQTPRYLIKTRGQQVTLSCSPISGHRSVSWYQQTPGQGLQFLFEYFSETQRNKGNFPGRFSGRQFSNSRSEMNVSTLELGDSALYLCASSLMISGGRETQYFGPGTRLLVL.

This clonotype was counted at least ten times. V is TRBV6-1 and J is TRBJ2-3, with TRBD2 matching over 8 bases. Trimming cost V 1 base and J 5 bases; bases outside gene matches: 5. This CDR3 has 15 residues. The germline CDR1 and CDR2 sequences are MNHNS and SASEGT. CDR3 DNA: TGTGCCAGCAGTGAAGTCGTCCTAGCGGGAGATACGCAGTATTTT. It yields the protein CASSEVVLAGDTQYF.

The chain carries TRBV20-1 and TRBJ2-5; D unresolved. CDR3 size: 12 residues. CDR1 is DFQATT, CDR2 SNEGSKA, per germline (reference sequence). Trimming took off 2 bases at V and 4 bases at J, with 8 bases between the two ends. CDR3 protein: CSARFYGETQYF. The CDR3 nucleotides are TGCAGTGCTAGATTCTACGGAGAGACCCAGTACTTC.

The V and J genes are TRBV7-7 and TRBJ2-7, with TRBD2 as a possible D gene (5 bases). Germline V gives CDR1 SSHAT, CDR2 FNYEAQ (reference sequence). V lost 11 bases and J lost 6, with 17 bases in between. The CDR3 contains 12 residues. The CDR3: CASAEIRGEQYF. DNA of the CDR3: TGTGCCTCAGCGGAGATTCGCGGCGAGCAGTACTTC.

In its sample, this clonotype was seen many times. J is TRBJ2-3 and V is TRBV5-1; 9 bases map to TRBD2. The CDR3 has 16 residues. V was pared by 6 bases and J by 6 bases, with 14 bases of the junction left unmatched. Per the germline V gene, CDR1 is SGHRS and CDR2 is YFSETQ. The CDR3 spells CASTQTGLAGKDTQYF. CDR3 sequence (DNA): TGCGCCAGCACCCAGACGGGGCTAGCGGGAAAGGATACGCAGTATTTT.

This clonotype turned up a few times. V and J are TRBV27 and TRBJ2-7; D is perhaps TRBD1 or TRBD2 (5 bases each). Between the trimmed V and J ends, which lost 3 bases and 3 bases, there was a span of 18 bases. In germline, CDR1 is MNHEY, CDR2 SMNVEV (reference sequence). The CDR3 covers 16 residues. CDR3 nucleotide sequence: TGTGCCAGCAGTTTCAACCCCGTGGGACCATACTACGAGCAGTACTTC. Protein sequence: CASSFNPVGPYYEQYF.

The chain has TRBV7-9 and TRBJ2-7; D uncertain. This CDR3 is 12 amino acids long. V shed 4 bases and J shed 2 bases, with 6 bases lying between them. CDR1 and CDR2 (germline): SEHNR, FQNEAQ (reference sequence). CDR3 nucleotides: TGTGCCAGCAGCTCGCAGGCCTACGAGCAGTACTTC. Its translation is CASSSQAYEQYF.

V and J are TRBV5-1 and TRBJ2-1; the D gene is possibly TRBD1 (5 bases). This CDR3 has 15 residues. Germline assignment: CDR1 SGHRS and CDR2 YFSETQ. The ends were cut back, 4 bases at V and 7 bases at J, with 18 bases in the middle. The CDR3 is CASSPWGRGENEQFF. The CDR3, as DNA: TGCGCCAGCAGCCCGTGGGGTAGGGGCGAGAATGAGCAGTTCTTC.

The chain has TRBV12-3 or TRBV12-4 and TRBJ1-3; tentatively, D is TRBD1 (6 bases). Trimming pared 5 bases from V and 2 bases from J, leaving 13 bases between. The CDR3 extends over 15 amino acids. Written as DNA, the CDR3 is TGTGCCAGCAGTGGGGGGGGCAGGACTGGAAACACCATATATTTT. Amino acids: CASSGGGRTGNTIYF.

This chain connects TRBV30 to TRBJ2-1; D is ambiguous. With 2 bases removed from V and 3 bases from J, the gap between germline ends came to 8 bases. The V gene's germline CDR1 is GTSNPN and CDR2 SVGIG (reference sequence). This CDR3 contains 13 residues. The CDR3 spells CAWSLIVYNEQFF. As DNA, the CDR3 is TGTGCCTGGAGTTTAATTGTCTACAATGAGCAGTTCTTC.

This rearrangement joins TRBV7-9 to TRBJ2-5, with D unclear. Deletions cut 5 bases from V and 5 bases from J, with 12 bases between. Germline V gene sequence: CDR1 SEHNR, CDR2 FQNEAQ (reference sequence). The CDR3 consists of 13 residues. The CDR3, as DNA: TGTGCCAGCAGCCCCCGGCTCGTGGAGACCCAGTACTTC. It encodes CASSPRLVETQYF. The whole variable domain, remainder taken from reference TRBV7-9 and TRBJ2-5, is DTGVSQNPRHKITKRGQNVTFRCDPISEHNRLYWYRQTLGQGPEFLTYFQNEAQLEKSRLLSDRFSAERPKGSFSTLEIQRTEQGDSAMYLCASSPRLVETQYFGPGTRLLVL.

CDR3 DNA sequence: TGCAGTGCAGTGGGCCTAGAACGTTACGACTACGAGCAGTACTTC. Protein product: CSAVGLERYDYEQYF. The chain combines TRBV20-1 with TRBJ2-7; D unresolved. The germline V and J ends were trimmed by 6 bases and 3 bases, with 21 bases remaining between them. Per the germline V gene, CDR1 is DFQATT and CDR2 is SNEGSKA (reference sequence). The CDR3 spans 15 residues.

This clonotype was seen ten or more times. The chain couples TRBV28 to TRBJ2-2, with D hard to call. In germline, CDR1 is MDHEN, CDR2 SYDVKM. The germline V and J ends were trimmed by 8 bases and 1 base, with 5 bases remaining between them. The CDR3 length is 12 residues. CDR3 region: CASGWNTGELFF. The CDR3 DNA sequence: TGTGCCAGCGGATGGAACACCGGGGAGCTGTTTTTT.

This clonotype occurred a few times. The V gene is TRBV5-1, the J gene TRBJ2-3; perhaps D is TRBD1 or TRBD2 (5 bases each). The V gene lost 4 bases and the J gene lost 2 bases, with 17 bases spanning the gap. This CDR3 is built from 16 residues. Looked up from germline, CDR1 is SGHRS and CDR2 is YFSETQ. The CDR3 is CASSVGTGILTDTQYF. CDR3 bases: TGCGCCAGCAGCGTCGGGACCGGGATACTCACAGATACGCAGTATTTT.

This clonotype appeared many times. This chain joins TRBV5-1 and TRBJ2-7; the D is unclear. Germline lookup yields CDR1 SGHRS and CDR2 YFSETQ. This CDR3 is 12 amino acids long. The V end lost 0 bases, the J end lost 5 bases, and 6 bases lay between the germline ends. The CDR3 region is CASSLVADEQYF. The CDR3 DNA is TGCGCCAGCAGCTTGGTCGCAGACGAGCAGTACTTC.

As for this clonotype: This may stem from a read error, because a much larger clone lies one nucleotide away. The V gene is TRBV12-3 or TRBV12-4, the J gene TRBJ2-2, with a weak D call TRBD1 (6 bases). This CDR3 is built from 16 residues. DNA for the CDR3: TGTGCCAGCAGTTCACAGGGTTTAGCAAACACCGGGGAGATGTTTTTT. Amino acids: CASSSQGLANTGEMFF.

This CDR3 is CASSPLRGSMNTEAFF. DNA of the CDR3: TGTGCCAGCAGTCCCCTCAGGGGATCGATGAACACTGAAGCTTTCTTT. This chain links TRBV25-1 with TRBJ1-1; D perhaps matches TRBD1 (6 bases). The CDR3 runs to 16 residues. Per the germline V gene, CDR1 is MGHDK and CDR2 is SYGVNS. Trimming took 5 bases from V and 0 from J, leaving 16 bases between them.

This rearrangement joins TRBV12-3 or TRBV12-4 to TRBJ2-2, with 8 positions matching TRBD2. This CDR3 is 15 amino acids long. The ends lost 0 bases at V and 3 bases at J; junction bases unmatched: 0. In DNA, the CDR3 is TGTGCCAGCAGTTTAGCTAGCGGGGACACCGGGGAGCTGTTTTTT. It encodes CASSLASGDTGELFF.

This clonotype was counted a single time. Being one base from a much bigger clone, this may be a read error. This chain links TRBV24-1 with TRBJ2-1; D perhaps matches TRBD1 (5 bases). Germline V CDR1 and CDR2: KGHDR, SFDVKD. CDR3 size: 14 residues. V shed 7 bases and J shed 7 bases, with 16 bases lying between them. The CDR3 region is CATRDNLLGNEQFF. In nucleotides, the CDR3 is TGTGCCACCAGGGACAACCTGCTTGGGAATGAGCAGTTCTTC.

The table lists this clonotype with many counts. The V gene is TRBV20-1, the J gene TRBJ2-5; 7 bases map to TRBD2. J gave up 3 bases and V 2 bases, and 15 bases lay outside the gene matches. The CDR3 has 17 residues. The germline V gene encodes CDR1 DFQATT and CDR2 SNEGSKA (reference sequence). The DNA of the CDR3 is TGCAGTGCTAGATTGCCGGTAACTAAGCGGGACGAAGAGACCCAGTACTTC. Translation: CSARLPVTKRDEETQYF.

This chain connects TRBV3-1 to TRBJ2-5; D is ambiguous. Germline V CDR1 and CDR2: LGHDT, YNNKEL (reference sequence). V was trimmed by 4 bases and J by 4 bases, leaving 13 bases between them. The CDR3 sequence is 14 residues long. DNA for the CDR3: TGTGCCAGCAGCCGCGCTGAGAGGTCAGAGACCCAGTACTTC. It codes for CASSRAERSETQYF.

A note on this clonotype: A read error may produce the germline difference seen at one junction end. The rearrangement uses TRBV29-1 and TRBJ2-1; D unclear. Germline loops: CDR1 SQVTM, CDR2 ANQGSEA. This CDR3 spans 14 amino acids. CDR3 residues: CSVEGTASYNEKFF. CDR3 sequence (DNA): TGCAGCGTTGAAGGTACAGCCTCCTACAATGAGAAGTTCTTC.

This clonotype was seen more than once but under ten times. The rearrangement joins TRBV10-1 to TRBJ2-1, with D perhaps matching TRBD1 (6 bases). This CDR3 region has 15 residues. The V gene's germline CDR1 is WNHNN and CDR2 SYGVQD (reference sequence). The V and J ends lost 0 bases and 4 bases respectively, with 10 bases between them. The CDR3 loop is CASSESPGAYNEQFF. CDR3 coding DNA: TGCGCCAGCAGTGAGTCGCCAGGGGCGTACAATGAGCAGTTCTTC.

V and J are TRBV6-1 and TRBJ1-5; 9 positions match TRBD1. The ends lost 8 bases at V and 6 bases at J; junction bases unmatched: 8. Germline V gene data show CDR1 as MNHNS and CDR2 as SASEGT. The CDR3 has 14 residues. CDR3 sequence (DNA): TGTGCCAGCCCGGGACAGGGTGTTGTTCAGCCCCAGCATTTT. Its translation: CASPGQGVVQPQHF.

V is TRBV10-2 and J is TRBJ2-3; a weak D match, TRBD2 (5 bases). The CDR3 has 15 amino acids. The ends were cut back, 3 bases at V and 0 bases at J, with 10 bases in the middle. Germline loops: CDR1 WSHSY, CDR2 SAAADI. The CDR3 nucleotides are TGCGCCAGCAGTGACCGCGGACTGAGCACAGATACGCAGTATTTT. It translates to CASSDRGLSTDTQYF.

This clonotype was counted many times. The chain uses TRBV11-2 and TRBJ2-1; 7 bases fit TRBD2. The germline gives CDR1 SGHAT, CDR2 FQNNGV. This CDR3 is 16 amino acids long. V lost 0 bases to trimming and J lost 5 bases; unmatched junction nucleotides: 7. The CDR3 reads CASSLEGLAVNNEQFF. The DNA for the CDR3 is TGTGCCAGCAGCTTAGAAGGTCTAGCGGTAAACAATGAGCAGTTCTTC.